The rows below give T cell receptor beta chains drawn from one sample of a study of beta chain features in type 1 diabetes. Produced via immunoSEQ multiplex PCR; TCRdb's table is partial and in-frame only. The table has about 270,000 clones, roughly an eighth seen once. The sample taken for sequencing was naive CD4+ T cells from blood. Source of these receptors: a woman in her 40s in good health. Each CDR3 is given with its conserved first and last residue. Fields, in order: J gene, V gene, clone size, D gene, CDR3 protein, CDR3 DNA. A D gene is named only where the DNA matches it firmly. Clone size is given for some rows only: seen once, a few or many times, or a class if the clone is expanded.

TRBJ2-1,TRBV18,-,TRBD1,CASSPRTGSVDEQFF,TGTGCCAGCTCACCCCGGACAGGGTCGGTCGATGAGCAGTTCTTC
TRBJ2-7,TRBV6-1,-,-,CASSETWTGDYEQYF,TGTGCCAGCAGTGAAACGTGGACCGGGGATTACGAGCAGTACTTC
TRBJ2-1,TRBV18,few,TRBD1,CASSPRDSSYNEQFF,TGTGCCAGCTCACCACGGGACAGCTCCTACAATGAGCAGTTCTTC
TRBJ1-5,TRBV18,few,TRBD1,CASSPLTGAEQPQHF,TGTGCCAGCTCACCATTGACAGGGGCGGAACAGCCCCAGCATTTT
TRBJ2-2,TRBV5-1,few,-,CASSLDSSATGELFF,TGCGCCAGCAGCTTGGATTCTAGCGCCACCGGGGAGCTGTTTTTT
TRBJ1-3,TRBV9,few,-,CASSVVPVRLMEDTIYF,TGTGCCAGCAGCGTAGTTCCCGTCAGGCTGATGGAAGACACCATATATTTT
TRBJ1-2,TRBV5-1,few,-,CASSVDGNYGYTF,TGCGCCAGCAGCGTGGACGGTAACTATGGCTACACCTTC
TRBJ2-5,TRBV6-5,-,-,CASSPGRGSETQYF,TGTGCCAGCAGCCCAGGGAGGGGGTCAGAGACCCAGTACTTC
TRBJ2-7,TRBV6-5,few,-,CASSLQTGPPSYEQYF,TGTGCCAGCAGTTTGCAAACAGGGCCCCCTAGTTACGAGCAGTACTTC
TRBJ2-5,TRBV19,-,TRBD2,CASSIDRAGLARETQYF,TGTGCCAGTAGTATAGATCGTGCGGGACTAGCAAGAGAGACCCAGTACTTC
TRBJ1-4,TRBV7-2,-,TRBD1,CASSPDRGHEKLFF,TGTGCCAGCAGCCCCGACAGGGGGCATGAAAAACTGTTTTTT
TRBJ1-4,TRBV15,-,TRBD1,CATVPGDNRGKLFF,TGTGCCACCGTTCCGGGGGACAACAGGGGAAAACTGTTTTTT
TRBJ1-5,TRBV4-1,-,TRBD1,CASSLGQGPSNQPQHF,TGCGCCAGCAGCCTTGGACAGGGACCCTCCAATCAGCCCCAGCATTTT
TRBJ2-1,TRBV7-2,-,TRBD2,CASSTSGLAGRNEQFF,TGTGCCAGCAGCACATCGGGACTAGCGGGGAGGAATGAGCAGTTCTTC
TRBJ1-2,TRBV4-1,few,-,CASSPILAGAGGYTF,TGCGCCAGCAGCCCCATTCTCGCAGGGGCCGGTGGCTACACCTTC
TRBJ1-1,TRBV9,few,TRBD1,CASSVGPGGGTEAFF,TGTGCCAGCAGCGTAGGTCCAGGGGGCGGCACTGAAGCTTTCTTT
TRBJ2-5,TRBV5-1,-,-,CASSLGDNLLETQYF,TGCGCCAGCAGCTTGGGGGACAACTTATTGGAGACCCAGTACTTC
TRBJ1-5,TRBV29-1,few,-,CSVQSGGSQPQHF,TGCAGCGTCCAATCGGGGGGCAGCCAGCCCCAGCATTTT
TRBJ2-5,TRBV6-6,few,TRBD2,CAIGTSGGRETQYF,TGTGCCATCGGGACTAGCGGGGGGCGGGAGACCCAGTACTTC
TRBJ1-1,TRBV5-1,few,-,CASSLDGDTEAFF,TGCGCCAGCAGCTTGGACGGGGACACTGAAGCTTTCTTT
TRBJ1-3,TRBV5-4,-,-,CASSLAGVSSGNTIYF,TGTGCCAGCAGCTTGGCCGGGGTAAGCTCTGGAAACACCATATATTTT
TRBJ1-6,TRBV9,-,-,CASSPRTADRLPLHF,TGTGCCAGCAGCCCCCGGACAGCAGATCGGTTACCCCTCCACTTT
TRBJ2-7,TRBV6-5,-,TRBD1,CASTKDRVDYEQYF,TGTGCCAGCACCAAAGACAGGGTGGACTACGAGCAGTACTTC
TRBJ2-7,TRBV5-1,few,TRBD2,CASRPDQDGTSGRFYEQYF,TGCGCCAGCAGGCCTGATCAAGACGGGACTAGCGGCCGCTTTTACGAGCAGTACTTC
TRBJ2-7,TRBV7-2,-,TRBD1,CASRRSGQGPYEQYF,TGTGCCAGCAGGCGATCGGGACAGGGACCCTACGAGCAGTACTTC
TRBJ2-5,TRBV2,-,-,CATSNRRVQETQYF,TGTGCCACCAGCAATCGGAGAGTTCAAGAGACCCAGTACTTC
TRBJ2-7,TRBV7-6,-,TRBD1,CASSLGGQGSYEQYF,TGTGCCAGCAGCTTAGGCGGACAGGGCTCCTACGAGCAGTACTTC
TRBJ2-7,TRBV2,few,TRBD1,CASSYLGQGGSEQYF,TGTGCCAGCAGTTACCTAGGACAGGGGGGAAGCGAGCAGTACTTC
TRBJ1-2,TRBV7-2,-,-,CASSQGRVPRYTF,TGTGCCAGCAGCCAGGGCAGGGTTCCGCGCTACACCTTC
TRBJ1-2,TRBV5-1,-,-,CASRPIGVIANYGYTF,TGCGCCAGCAGGCCCATCGGGGTGATAGCTAACTATGGCTACACCTTC
TRBJ1-2,TRBV7-9,few,TRBD1,CASSLTGTGRAVNGYTF,TGTGCCAGCAGCTTAACTGGGACAGGGAGGGCAGTAAATGGCTACACCTTC
TRBJ1-2,TRBV29-1,-,TRBD1,CSVVRDRGYGYTF,TGCAGCGTTGTCCGGGACAGGGGTTATGGCTACACCTTC
TRBJ1-2,TRBV4-2,few,TRBD1,CASSPDQTGGSYGYTF,TGTGCCAGCAGCCCAGATCAAACAGGGGGCTCGTATGGCTACACCTTC
TRBJ1-5,TRBV28,-,TRBD1,CASRDQGVHQPQHF,TGTGCCAGCAGGGACCAGGGGGTCCATCAGCCCCAGCATTTT
TRBJ1-2,TRBV6-1,-,-,CASSVRDYGYTF,TGTGCCAGCAGTGTCCGGGACTATGGCTACACCTTC
TRBJ2-2,TRBV6-1,-,TRBD2,CASSEGWLAGVLSGELFF,TGTGCCAGCAGTGAAGGGTGGCTAGCGGGGGTCCTCTCCGGGGAGCTGTTTTTT
TRBJ2-1,TRBV19,-,TRBD1,CASSTGQGPYNEQFF,TGTGCCAGTAGTACGGGACAGGGGCCCTACAATGAGCAGTTCTTC
TRBJ2-3,TRBV29-1,-,TRBD1,CSSDVGQGPDTQYF,TGCAGCTCCGACGTCGGACAGGGGCCAGATACGCAGTATTTT
TRBJ2-1,TRBV19,-,TRBD2,CASHRGGSVRYSEQFF,TGTGCCAGTCATCGGGGAGGGTCCGTTCGTTACAGTGAGCAGTTCTTC
TRBJ2-7,TRBV7-8,few,TRBD2,CASSLETGTSGTYEQYF,TGTGCCAGCAGCTTAGAAACCGGGACTAGCGGCACCTACGAGCAGTACTTC
TRBJ1-1,TRBV19,-,-,CASSMRQLNTEAFF,TGTGCCAGTAGTATGCGGCAGTTGAACACTGAAGCTTTCTTT
TRBJ2-7,TRBV5-1,few,TRBD2,CASTLGGSSYEQYF,TGCGCCAGCACCCTGGGGGGGAGCTCCTACGAGCAGTACTTC
TRBJ2-5,TRBV19,few,-,CASSMASVETQYF,TGTGCCAGTAGTATGGCTAGCGTGGAGACCCAGTACTTC
TRBJ2-3,TRBV7-2,few,TRBD2,CASRPRGGTDTQYF,TGTGCCAGCAGGCCCCGGGGGGGCACAGATACGCAGTATTTT
TRBJ1-5,TRBV4-1,-,-,CASSQTGSNQPQHF,TGCGCCAGCAGTCAAACAGGGAGCAATCAGCCCCAGCATTTT
TRBJ1-2,TRBV5-6,-,-,CASSLGMAFHGYTF,TGTGCCAGCAGCTTGGGTATGGCTTTTCATGGCTACACCTTC
TRBJ2-4,TRBV28,few,-,CASSLFGVLAKNIQYF,TGTGCCAGCAGTTTATTCGGGGTACTAGCCAAAAACATTCAGTACTTC
TRBJ1-3,TRBV6-1,few,TRBD1,CASSDRVRNTIYF,TGTGCCAGCTCCGACAGGGTCCGAAACACCATATATTTT
TRBJ2-5,TRBV5-1,few,TRBD1,CASSSNRGETQYF,TGCGCCAGCAGCTCAAACAGGGGAGAGACCCAGTACTTC
TRBJ2-1,TRBV4-1,many,-,CASSQAVGVREFF,TGCGCCAGCAGCCAAGCTGTTGGGGTGCGGGAATTCTTC
TRBJ2-5,TRBV7-9,few,-,CASSLDSQETQYF,TGTGCCAGCAGCTTAGATTCTCAAGAGACCCAGTACTTC
TRBJ1-6,TRBV7-8,-,TRBD1,CASSSTGIFVAPLHF,TGTGCCAGCAGCTCGACAGGGATCTTCGTGGCACCCCTCCACTTT
TRBJ1-2,TRBV25-1,few,-,CASSDPTVGTYGYTF,TGTGCCAGCAGTGATCCGACGGTAGGGACTTATGGCTACACCTTC